The clone carrying this T cell receptor beta chain was seen just once. Its antigen is undetermined. The entry originates in a study of CD4 T cells in relation to SARS-CoV-2 and coronaviruses. CDR1 and CDR2 (germline): SGHTA, FQGNSA. Deletions cut 0 bases from V and 11 bases from J, with 15 bases between. The CDR3 covers 14 residues. 90,000 to 100,000 naive or memory CD4+ cells were cultured with CEF peptides for more than nine days. Assay used: immunoSEQ multiplex PCR; TCRdb lists only in-frame clones, some missing. The repertoire holds around 41,000 clones, with about 80% as singletons. Material: naive CD4+ T cells from PBMCs, cultured in vitro. The subset denotes: naive CD4+ T cells isolated by negative enrichment. The receptor was derived from an adult with COVID-19. The rearrangement links TRBV7-2 to TRBJ2-3, with TRBD1 as a possible D gene (6 bases). CDR3 in amino acids: CASSLALGAFVQYF. The CDR3 nucleotides are TGTGCCAGCAGCTTAGCTTTGGGGGCCTTTGTGCAGTATTTT.